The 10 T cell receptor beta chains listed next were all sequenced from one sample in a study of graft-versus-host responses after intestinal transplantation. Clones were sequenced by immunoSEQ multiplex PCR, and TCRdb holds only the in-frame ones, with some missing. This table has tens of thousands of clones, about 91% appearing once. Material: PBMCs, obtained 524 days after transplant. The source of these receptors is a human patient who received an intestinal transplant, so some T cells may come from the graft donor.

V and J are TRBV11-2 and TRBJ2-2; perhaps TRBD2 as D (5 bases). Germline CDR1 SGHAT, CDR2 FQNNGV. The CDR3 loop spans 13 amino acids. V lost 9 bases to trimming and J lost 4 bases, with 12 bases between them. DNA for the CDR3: TGTGCCAGTGGCTTAGGACTCACCGGGGAGCTGTTTTTT. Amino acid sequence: CASGLGLTGELFF.

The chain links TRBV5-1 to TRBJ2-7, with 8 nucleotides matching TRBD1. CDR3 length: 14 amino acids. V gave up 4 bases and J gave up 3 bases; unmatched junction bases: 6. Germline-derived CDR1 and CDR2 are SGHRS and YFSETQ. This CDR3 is CASSPGQGGYEQYF. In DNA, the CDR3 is TGCGCCAGCAGCCCAGGACAGGGAGGCTACGAGCAGTACTTC.

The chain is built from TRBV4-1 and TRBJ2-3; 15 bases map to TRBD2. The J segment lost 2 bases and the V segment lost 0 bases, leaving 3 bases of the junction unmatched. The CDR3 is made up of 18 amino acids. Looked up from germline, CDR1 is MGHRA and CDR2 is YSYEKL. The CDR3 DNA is TGCGCCAGCAGCCAAGATGGGACTAGCGGGAGGCCCACAGATACGCAGTATTTT. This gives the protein CASSQDGTSGRPTDTQYF.

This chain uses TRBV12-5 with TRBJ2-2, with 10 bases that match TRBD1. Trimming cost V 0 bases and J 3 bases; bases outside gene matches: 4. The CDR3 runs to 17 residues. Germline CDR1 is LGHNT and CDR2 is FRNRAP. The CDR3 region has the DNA TGTGCTAGTGGTTTGGTTAGGACAGGGGGAGACACCGGGGAGCTGTTTTTT. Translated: CASGLVRTGGDTGELFF.

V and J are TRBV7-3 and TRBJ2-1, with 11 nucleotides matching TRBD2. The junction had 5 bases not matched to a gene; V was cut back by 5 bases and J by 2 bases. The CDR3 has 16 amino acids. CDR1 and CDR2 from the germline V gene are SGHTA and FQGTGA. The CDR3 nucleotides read TGTGCCAGCAGCCAAACTAGCGGGAGTACCTACAATGAGCAGTTCTTC. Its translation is CASSQTSGSTYNEQFF.

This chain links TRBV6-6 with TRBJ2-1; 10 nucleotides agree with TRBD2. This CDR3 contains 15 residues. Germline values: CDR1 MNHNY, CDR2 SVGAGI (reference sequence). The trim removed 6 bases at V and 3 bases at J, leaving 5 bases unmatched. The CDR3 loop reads CASSPTSGIYNEQFF. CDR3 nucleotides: TGTGCCAGCAGCCCCACTAGCGGGATCTACAATGAGCAGTTCTTC.

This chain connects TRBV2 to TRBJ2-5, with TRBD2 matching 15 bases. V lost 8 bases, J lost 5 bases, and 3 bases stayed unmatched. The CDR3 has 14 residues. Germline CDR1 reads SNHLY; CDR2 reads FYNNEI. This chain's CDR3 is CASGLAGGLETQYF. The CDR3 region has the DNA TGTGCCAGCGGACTAGCGGGAGGGCTTGAGACCCAGTACTTC. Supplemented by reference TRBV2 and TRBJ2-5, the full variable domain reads EPEVTQTPSHQVTQMGQEVILRCVPISNHLYFYWYRQILGQKVEFLVSFYNNEISEKSEIFDDQFSVERPDGSNFTLKIRSTKLEDSAMYFCASGLAGGLETQYFGPGTRLLVL.

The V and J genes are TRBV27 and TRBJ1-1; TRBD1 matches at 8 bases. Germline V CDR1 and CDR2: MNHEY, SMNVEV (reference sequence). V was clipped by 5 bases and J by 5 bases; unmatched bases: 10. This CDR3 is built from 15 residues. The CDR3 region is CASSLQGGTWTEAFF. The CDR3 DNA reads TGTGCCAGCAGTCTACAGGGGGGGACGTGGACTGAAGCTTTCTTT.

As DNA, the CDR3 is TGTGCCATCAGTGAGTTTGGACAGGGAAGCACCGGGGAGCTGTTTTTT. This codes for CAISEFGQGSTGELFF. J is TRBJ2-2 and V is TRBV10-3, with 8 bases identical to TRBD1. The CDR3 loop spans 16 amino acids. Germline CDR1 ENHRY, CDR2 SYGVKD. J was trimmed by 4 bases and V by 1 base; bases with no gene match: 5.

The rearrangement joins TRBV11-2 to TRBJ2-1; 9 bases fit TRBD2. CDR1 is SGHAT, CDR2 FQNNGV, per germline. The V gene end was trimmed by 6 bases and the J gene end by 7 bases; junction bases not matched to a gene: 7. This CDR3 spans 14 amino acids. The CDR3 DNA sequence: TGTGCCAGCAGTCATAAAGCGGGAGGTAATGAGCAGTTCTTC. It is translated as CASSHKAGGNEQFF.